A single sample is the source of the 29 T cell receptor beta chains below, sequenced in a study of beta chain features in type 1 diabetes. Every isolated RNA sample was fully reverse transcribed, so sequencing captured expressed TCRB transcripts. Assay used: immunoSEQ multiplex PCR; TCRdb lists only in-frame clones, some missing. The table shows hundreds of thousands of clones, with around 15% occurring only once. The sequenced material came from naive CD4+ T cells from blood. The receptors shown here come from a man aged 18 to 29 in good health.

This sequence joins TRBV5-8 and TRBJ2-3; 7 nucleotides align to TRBD2. The germline V gene has CDR1 SGHTS and CDR2 YDEGEE. J lost 1 base, V lost 2 bases, and 4 bases had no gene match. This CDR3 has 15 residues. The CDR3 sequence: CASSFGGGGTDTQYF. DNA of the CDR3: TGTGCCAGCAGCTTCGGGGGAGGGGGCACAGATACGCAGTATTTT.

This clone has just a few counts. This chain connects TRBV28 to TRBJ1-5, with 8 bases identical to TRBD1. Germline V gene lookup returns CDR1 MDHEN and CDR2 SYDVKM. Trimming cost V 8 bases and J 3 bases; bases outside gene matches: 3. The CDR3 is 13 amino acids. The chain's CDR3 is CASLRGHNQPQHF. CDR3 in DNA: TGTGCCAGCCTCAGGGGGCACAATCAGCCCCAGCATTTT.

This clone was observed a handful of times. The chain employs TRBV11-3 and TRBJ1-2, with TRBD1 identical over 9 bases. The CDR3 consists of 16 residues. Trimming took 1 base from V and 3 from J; bases not matched to a gene: 6. Germline CDR1 is SGHNT and CDR2 is YENEEA. The CDR3 spells CASSLVWTGDDYGYTF. Here the CDR3 DNA reads TGTGCCAGCAGCTTAGTCTGGACAGGGGATGACTATGGCTACACCTTC.

The chain links TRBV7-9 to TRBJ1-1, with TRBD1 matching 8 bases. CDR1 is SEHNR, CDR2 FQNEAQ, per germline (reference sequence). The CDR3 consists of 16 residues. V shed 11 bases and J 3 bases; nucleotides not matched to a gene: 17. CDR3 nucleotide sequence: TGTGCCCTAATAGGCGGTCGGGGACAGGAATACACTGAAGCTTTCTTT. It yields the protein CALIGGRGQEYTEAFF. Variable domain in full (rest from reference TRBV7-9 and TRBJ1-1): DTGVSQNPRHKITKRGQNVTFRCDPISEHNRLYWYRQTLGQGPEFLTYFQNEAQLEKSRLLSDRFSAERPKGSFSTLEIQRTEQGDSAMYLCALIGGRGQEYTEAFFGQGTRLTVV.

The chain has TRBV5-1 and TRBJ2-7; D unclear. Trimming shortened V by 4 bases and J by 6 bases, and 14 bases separated the two germline ends. The CDR3 sequence is 13 residues long. Germline lookup yields CDR1 SGHRS and CDR2 YFSETQ. CDR3 sequence (DNA): TGCGCCAGCAGCCCGCTAATATCACGCGAGCAGTACTTC. Its protein is CASSPLISREQYF.

This rearrangement joins TRBV4-1 to TRBJ2-1; tentatively, D is TRBD2 (6 bases). With 4 bases removed from V and 9 bases from J, the gap between germline ends came to 22 bases. CDR3 length: 16 amino acids. The germline CDR1 and CDR2 sequences are MGHRA and YSYEKL. The DNA for the CDR3 is TGCGCCAGCAGCCCTTTTGGGTCCCGGGAGAATATTGAGCAGTTCTTC. This encodes CASSPFGSRENIEQFF.

V is TRBV5-1 and J is TRBJ2-4; D remains ambiguous. The CDR3 covers 13 residues. V was clipped by 1 base and J by 9 bases, with 11 bases between them. Germline lookup yields CDR1 SGHRS and CDR2 YFSETQ. CDR3 nucleotide sequence: TGCGCCAGCAGCTTGAAAAGAGGCGGCATTCAGTACTTC. Residues: CASSLKRGGIQYF.

The chain couples TRBV15 to TRBJ1-4; tentatively, D is TRBD1 (6 bases). V lost 0 bases and J lost 5, with 10 bases in between. The germline gives CDR1 LNHNV, CDR2 YYDKDF (reference sequence). The CDR3 length is 15 residues. The CDR3 region is CATSREQGLNEKLFF. The CDR3 coding sequence is TGTGCCACCAGCAGAGAACAGGGACTGAATGAAAAACTGTTTTTT.

The chain joins TRBV7-9 to TRBJ2-7; D is possibly TRBD2 (5 bases). Between the trimmed V and J ends, which lost 1 base and 0 bases, there was a span of 13 bases. Germline-derived CDR1 and CDR2 are SEHNR and FQNEAQ (reference sequence). The CDR3 has 16 amino acids. The CDR3, as DNA: TGTGCCAGCAGCTTAGGGCGGGCGGGCTCCTCCTACGAGCAGTACTTC. This encodes CASSLGRAGSSYEQYF.

The chain combines TRBV7-9 with TRBJ1-1, with D unresolved. The V gene lost 2 bases and the J gene lost 4 bases, with 11 bases spanning the gap. This CDR3 has 14 amino acids. Germline CDR1 is SEHNR and CDR2 is FQNEAQ (reference sequence). The CDR3 sequence: CASSLREATTEAFF. The CDR3 DNA reads as TGTGCCAGCAGCTTACGGGAAGCGACCACTGAAGCTTTCTTT.

The chain uses TRBV5-4 and TRBJ1-2, with D uncertain. V lost 4 bases and J lost 0, with 10 bases in between. Germline V gene sequence: CDR1 SGHNT, CDR2 YYREEE (reference sequence). This CDR3 is 14 amino acids long. CDR3 residues: CASSVDSSNYGYTF. For the CDR3, the DNA is TGTGCCAGCAGCGTGGACTCGTCTAACTATGGCTACACCTTC.

This clone appeared a few times. The chain is built from TRBV27 and TRBJ2-2, with D tentatively TRBD2 (5 bases). Germline V CDR1 and CDR2: MNHEY, SMNVEV (reference sequence). V lost 4 bases and J 0 bases, leaving 15 bases between the germline ends. The CDR3 consists of 17 residues. In DNA, the CDR3 is TGTGCCAGCAGTTCCCCGGGGATAACGGCGAACACCGGGGAGCTGTTTTTT. Its translation is CASSSPGITANTGELFF.

This clone has a handful of counts. The chain couples TRBV18 to TRBJ2-6; D is uncertain. This CDR3 is 15 amino acids long. Trimming took 6 bases from V and 0 from J, leaving 9 bases between them. Per the germline V gene, CDR1 is KGHSH and CDR2 is LQKENI. In nucleotides, the CDR3 is TGTGCCAGCTCTCCTGTGTACTCTGGGGCCAACGTCCTGACTTTC. It translates to CASSPVYSGANVLTF.

A single count supports this clone. V usage is TRBV5-1 and J usage is TRBJ2-3; D not certain. CDR1 and CDR2 from the germline V gene are SGHRS and YFSETQ. The CDR3 loop spans 14 amino acids. Trimming took 0 bases from V and 2 from J, leaving 7 bases between them. CDR3 in DNA: TGCGCCAGCAGCTTGGAGAGAAACACAGATACGCAGTATTTT. It yields the protein CASSLERNTDTQYF.

This clone was counted between two and nine times. V and J are TRBV10-3 and TRBJ2-7; 7 bases line up with TRBD2. J gave up 6 bases and V 9 bases, and 11 bases lay outside the gene matches. CDR1 is ENHRY, CDR2 SYGVKD, per germline. The CDR3 length is 13 residues. The CDR3 protein is CAMGLGGSSEQYF. The CDR3 DNA follows: TGTGCCATGGGGCTGGGAGGGAGCTCCGAGCAGTACTTC.

The J gene is TRBJ2-3, the V gene TRBV28; maybe TRBD2 (6 bases). The V gene's germline CDR1 is MDHEN and CDR2 SYDVKM. Trimming removed 6 bases from V and 4 bases from J, with 14 bases in between. This CDR3 region has 14 residues. CDR3 nucleotide sequence: TGTGCCAGCAGGGCGGGTAGCGGACCAGATACGCAGTATTTT. It is translated as CASRAGSGPDTQYF.

This clone has more than one count but fewer than ten. The gene calls are TRBV4-2 and TRBJ1-1; D is ambiguous. Germline CDR1 and CDR2: LGHNA and YNFKEQ. The CDR3 extends over 15 amino acids. Trimming pared 4 bases from V and 5 bases from J, leaving 17 bases between. CDR3 DNA: TGTGCCAGCAGCCCCGCATTGGTAAGGAGGACTGAAGCTTTCTTT. It specifies CASSPALVRRTEAFF.

The CDR3 coding sequence is TGCGCCAGCAGCACTCCGGGACTAGGAGGCGGGGAGCTGTTTTTT. It encodes CASSTPGLGGGELFF. The chain has TRBV5-1 and TRBJ2-2, with 8 positions matching TRBD2. V trimming: 4 bases; J trimming: 7 bases; junction bases outside the gene matches: 9. The length of the CDR3 is 15 residues. The germline CDR1 and CDR2 sequences are SGHRS and YFSETQ. The entire variable domain, with the rest obtained from reference TRBV5-1 and TRBJ2-2, is as follows: KAGVTQTPRYLIKTRGQQVTLSCSPISGHRSVSWYQQTPGQGLQFLFEYFSETQRNKGNFPGRFSGRQFSNSRSEMNVSTLELGDSALYLCASSTPGLGGGELFFGEGSRLTVL.

V is TRBV9 and J is TRBJ1-1, with D tentatively TRBD1 (6 bases). CDR3 size: 14 residues. The ends were cut back, 4 bases at V and 4 bases at J, with 14 bases in the middle. CDR1 and CDR2 from the germline V gene are SGDLS and YYNGEE. The CDR3 sequence: CASSRGGPSTEAFF. The CDR3 DNA reads as TGTGCCAGCAGCCGCGGGGGGCCGAGCACTGAAGCTTTCTTT.

The chain has TRBV7-3 and TRBJ1-1; D remains unclear. This CDR3 comprises 13 residues. V was pared by 0 bases and J by 8 bases, with 10 bases between. Germline lookup yields CDR1 SGHTA and CDR2 FQGTGA. The DNA for the CDR3 is TGTGCCAGCAGCTTAACGTCGACGGGAGAAGCTTTCTTT. It yields the protein CASSLTSTGEAFF. Filled out from reference TRBV7-3 and TRBJ1-1, the complete variable domain reads GAGVSQTPSNKVTEKGKYVELRCDPISGHTALYWYRQSLGQGPEFLIYFQGTGAADDSGLPNDRFFAVRPEGSVSTLKIQRTERGDSAVYLCASSLTSTGEAFFGQGTRLTVV.

This clone was seen a handful of times. The rearrangement links TRBV7-2 to TRBJ2-5; D perhaps matches TRBD1 (6 bases). The CDR3 consists of 14 residues. V shed 4 bases and J shed 5 bases, with 14 bases lying between them. The germline CDR1 and CDR2 sequences are SGHTA and FQGNSA. The CDR3: CASSSSGALETQYF. The CDR3 DNA follows: TGTGCCAGCAGCTCCTCAGGGGCCCTGGAGACCCAGTACTTC.

This sequence joins TRBV7-2 and TRBJ1-5, with D maybe TRBD1 (6 bases). Trimming took off 3 bases at V and 9 bases at J, with 12 bases between the two ends. The CDR3 totals 13 residues. Germline loops: CDR1 SGHTA, CDR2 FQGNSA. The CDR3 is CASSLLQGGPQHF. CDR3 bases: TGTGCCAGCAGCTTGTTACAGGGTGGGCCCCAGCATTTT.

This clone was detected a few times. The V gene is TRBV14, the J gene TRBJ2-3; TRBD1 agrees at 8 bases. In germline, CDR1 is SGHDN, CDR2 FVKESK. After removal of 4 bases from V and 10 bases from J, the junction contained 7 bases not matched to a gene. The CDR3 length is 13 residues. The CDR3 DNA is TGTGCCAGCAGCCTGTCGCCAGGGGGCCCGCAGTATTTT. Its translation: CASSLSPGGPQYF.

This clone turned up a few times. CDR3: CASSLMQGVPNEQFF. In DNA form, the CDR3 reads TGTGCCAGCAGCTTGATGCAGGGGGTTCCCAATGAGCAGTTCTTC. The V gene is TRBV5-6, the J gene TRBJ2-1; 7 bases fit TRBD1. This CDR3 spans 15 amino acids. The germline CDR1 and CDR2 sequences are SGHDT and YYEEEE. V was clipped by 1 base and J by 6 bases; unmatched bases: 7.

This clone came up a few times. This chain connects TRBV9 to TRBJ1-5, with D uncertain. V shed 0 bases and J shed 0 bases, with 7 bases lying between them. Germline CDR1 and CDR2: SGDLS and YYNGEE. The CDR3 is 15 amino acids. The CDR3 region is CASSVGKSSNQPQHF. For the CDR3, the DNA is TGTGCCAGCAGCGTAGGGAAATCTAGCAATCAGCCCCAGCATTTT.

The rearrangement uses TRBV9 and TRBJ1-2; D ambiguous. From germline, CDR1 is SGDLS and CDR2 YYNGEE. V lost 4 bases and J 5 bases, leaving 15 bases between the germline ends. CDR3 length: 14 residues. DNA for the CDR3: TGTGCCAGCAGCCACGGGCGGCTGCCGTATGGCTACACCTTC. Protein: CASSHGRLPYGYTF.

The chain couples TRBV25-1 to TRBJ1-1, with D perhaps matching TRBD1 (5 bases). Trimming pared 6 bases from V and 2 bases from J, leaving 7 bases between. Germline V gene lookup returns CDR1 MGHDK and CDR2 SYGVNS. The CDR3 runs 12 residues. The CDR3 DNA follows: TGTGCCAGCAGCAGGGTAAACACTGAAGCTTTCTTT. Its protein product is CASSRVNTEAFF.

The gene calls are TRBV28 and TRBJ2-4, with TRBD2 matching over 7 bases. The germline CDR1 and CDR2 sequences are MDHEN and SYDVKM. CDR3 length equals 13 residues. V lost 5 bases and J lost 8; bases outside the gene matches: 6. In nucleotides, the CDR3 is TGTGCCAGCAGTGGGGGGGTTCCGGACATTCAGTACTTC. Encoded protein: CASSGGVPDIQYF.

V usage is TRBV4-3 and J usage is TRBJ2-5; TRBD2 matches 8 bases. Losses at the gene ends were 1 base for V and 5 bases for J; bases not matched to a gene: 6. The CDR3 loop spans 15 amino acids. Germline lookup yields CDR1 LGHNA and CDR2 YSLEER. CDR3 DNA sequence: TGCGCCAGCAGCCAAGGGCGGGGGGCCCGGGAGACCCAGTACTTC. Translating it yields CASSQGRGARETQYF.